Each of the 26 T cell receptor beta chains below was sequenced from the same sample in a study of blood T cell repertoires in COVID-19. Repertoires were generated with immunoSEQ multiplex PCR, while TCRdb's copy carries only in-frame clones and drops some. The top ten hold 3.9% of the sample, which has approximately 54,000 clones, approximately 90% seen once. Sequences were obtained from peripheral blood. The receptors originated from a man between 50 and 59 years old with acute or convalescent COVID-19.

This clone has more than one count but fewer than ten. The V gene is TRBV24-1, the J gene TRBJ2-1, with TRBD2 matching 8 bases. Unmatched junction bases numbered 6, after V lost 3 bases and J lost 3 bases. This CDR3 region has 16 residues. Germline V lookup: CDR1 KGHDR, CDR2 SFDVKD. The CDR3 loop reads CATSDGAGGIYNEQFF. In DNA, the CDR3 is TGTGCCACCAGTGATGGGGCGGGAGGAATCTACAATGAGCAGTTCTTC.

The CDR3 coding sequence is TGTGCCAGCAGTTTCCACAATCAGCCCCAGCATTTT. Encoded protein: CASSFHNQPQHF. The chain carries TRBV27 and TRBJ1-5; D is undetermined. CDR1 is MNHEY, CDR2 SMNVEV, per germline (reference sequence). The CDR3 totals 12 residues. With 3 bases removed from V and 3 bases from J, the gap between germline ends came to 3 bases.

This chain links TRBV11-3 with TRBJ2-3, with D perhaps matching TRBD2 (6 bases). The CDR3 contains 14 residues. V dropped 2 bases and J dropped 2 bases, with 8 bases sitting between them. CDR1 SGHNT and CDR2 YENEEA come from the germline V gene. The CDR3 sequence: CASSLRGTTDTQYF. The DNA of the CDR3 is TGTGCCAGCAGCTTACGGGGGACCACAGATACGCAGTATTTT.

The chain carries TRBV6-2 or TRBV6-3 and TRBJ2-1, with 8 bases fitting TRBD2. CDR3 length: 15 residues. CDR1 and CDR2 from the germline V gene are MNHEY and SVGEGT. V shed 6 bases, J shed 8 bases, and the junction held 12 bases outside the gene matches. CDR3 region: CASSTHSGNVDEQFF. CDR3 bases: TGTGCCAGCAGCACTCATAGCGGGAACGTCGATGAGCAGTTCTTC.

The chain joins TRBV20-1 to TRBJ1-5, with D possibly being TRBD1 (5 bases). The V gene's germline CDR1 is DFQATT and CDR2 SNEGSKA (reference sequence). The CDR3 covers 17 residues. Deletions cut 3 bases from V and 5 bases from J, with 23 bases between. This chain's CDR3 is CSASFAFGGLRDQPQHF. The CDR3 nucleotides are TGCAGTGCTAGTTTCGCGTTCGGGGGTTTGAGGGATCAGCCCCAGCATTTT.

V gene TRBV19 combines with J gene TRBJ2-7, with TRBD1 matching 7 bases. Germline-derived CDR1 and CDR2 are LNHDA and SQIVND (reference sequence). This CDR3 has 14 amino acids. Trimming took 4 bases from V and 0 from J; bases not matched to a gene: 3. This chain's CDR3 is CASSNRGYSYEQYF. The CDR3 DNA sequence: TGTGCCAGTAGTAACAGGGGCTACTCCTACGAGCAGTACTTC.

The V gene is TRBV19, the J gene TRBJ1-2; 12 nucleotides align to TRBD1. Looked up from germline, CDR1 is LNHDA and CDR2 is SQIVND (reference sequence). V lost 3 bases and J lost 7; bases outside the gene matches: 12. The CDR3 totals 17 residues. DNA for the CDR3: TGTGCCAGTAGTATCTCCGGGACAGGGGGCGGAATAGGTGGCTACACCTTC. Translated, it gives CASSISGTGGGIGGYTF.

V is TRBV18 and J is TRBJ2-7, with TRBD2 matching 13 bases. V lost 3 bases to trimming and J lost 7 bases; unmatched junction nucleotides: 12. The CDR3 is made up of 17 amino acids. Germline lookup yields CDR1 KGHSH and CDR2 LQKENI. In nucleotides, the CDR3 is TGTGCCAGCTCACCGATCGACAGGGGACTAGCGGGATCTGAGCAGTACTTC. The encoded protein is CASSPIDRGLAGSEQYF.

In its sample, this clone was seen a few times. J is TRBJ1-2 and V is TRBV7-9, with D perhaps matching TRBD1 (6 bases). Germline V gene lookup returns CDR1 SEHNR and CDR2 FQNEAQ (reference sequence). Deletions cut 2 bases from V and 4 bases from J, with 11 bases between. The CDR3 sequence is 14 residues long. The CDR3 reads CASSLNMGAYGYTF. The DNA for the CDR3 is TGTGCCAGCAGCTTAAATATGGGGGCCTATGGCTACACCTTC.

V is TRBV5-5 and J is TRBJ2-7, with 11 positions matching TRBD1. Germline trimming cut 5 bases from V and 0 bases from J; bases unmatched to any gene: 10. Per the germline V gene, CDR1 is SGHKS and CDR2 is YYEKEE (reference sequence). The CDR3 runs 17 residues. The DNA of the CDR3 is TGTGCCAGCAGGTCAGGGACAGGGGGTTTACTCTCCTACGAGCAGTACTTC. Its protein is CASRSGTGGLLSYEQYF. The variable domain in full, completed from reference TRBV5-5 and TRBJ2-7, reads DAGVTQSPTHLIKTRGQQVTLRCSPISGHKSVSWYQQVLGQGPQFIFQYYEKEERGRGNFPDRFSARQFPNYSSELNVNALLLGDSALYLCASRSGTGGLLSYEQYFGPGTRLTVT.

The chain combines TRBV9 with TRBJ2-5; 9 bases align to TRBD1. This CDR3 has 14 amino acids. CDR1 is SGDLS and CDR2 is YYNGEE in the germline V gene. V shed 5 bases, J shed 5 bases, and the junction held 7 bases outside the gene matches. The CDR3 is CASSLNRGQETQYF. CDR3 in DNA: TGTGCCAGCAGTTTGAACAGGGGGCAGGAGACCCAGTACTTC.

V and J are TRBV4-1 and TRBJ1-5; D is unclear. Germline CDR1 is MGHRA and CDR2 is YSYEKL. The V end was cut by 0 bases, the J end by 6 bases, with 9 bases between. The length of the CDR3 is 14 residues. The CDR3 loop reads CASSQDSSGQPQHF. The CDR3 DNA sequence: TGCGCCAGCAGCCAAGATTCTTCCGGTCAGCCCCAGCATTTT.

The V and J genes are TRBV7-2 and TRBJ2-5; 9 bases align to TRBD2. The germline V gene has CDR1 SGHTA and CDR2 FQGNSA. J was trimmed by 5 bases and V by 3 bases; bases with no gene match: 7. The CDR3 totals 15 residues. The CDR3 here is CASSFVAGAMETQYF. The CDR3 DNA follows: TGTGCCAGCAGCTTTGTAGCGGGAGCGATGGAGACCCAGTACTTC.

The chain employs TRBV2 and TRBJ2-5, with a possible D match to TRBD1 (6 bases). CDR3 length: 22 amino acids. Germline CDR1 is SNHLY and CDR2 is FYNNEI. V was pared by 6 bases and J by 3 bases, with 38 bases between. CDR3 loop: CASSATGSNRPLISYTKETQYF. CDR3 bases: TGTGCCAGCAGCGCCACAGGGTCAAACCGCCCCCTCATATCATACACGAAAGAGACCCAGTACTTC.

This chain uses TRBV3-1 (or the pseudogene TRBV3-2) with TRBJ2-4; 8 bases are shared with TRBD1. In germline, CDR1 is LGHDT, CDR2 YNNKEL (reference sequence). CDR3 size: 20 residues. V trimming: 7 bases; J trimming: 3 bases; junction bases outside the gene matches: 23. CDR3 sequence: CASTSGTGGKRPLGKNIQYF. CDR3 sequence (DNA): TGTGCCAGCACTTCCGGGACAGGCGGAAAGAGGCCACTGGGCAAAAACATTCAGTACTTC.

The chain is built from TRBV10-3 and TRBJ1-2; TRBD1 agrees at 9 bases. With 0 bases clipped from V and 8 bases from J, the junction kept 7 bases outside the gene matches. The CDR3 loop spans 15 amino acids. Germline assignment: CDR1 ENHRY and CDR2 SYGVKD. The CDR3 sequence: CAISESSGQGSGYTF. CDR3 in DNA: TGTGCCATCAGTGAGTCGTCCGGACAGGGGTCCGGCTACACCTTC.

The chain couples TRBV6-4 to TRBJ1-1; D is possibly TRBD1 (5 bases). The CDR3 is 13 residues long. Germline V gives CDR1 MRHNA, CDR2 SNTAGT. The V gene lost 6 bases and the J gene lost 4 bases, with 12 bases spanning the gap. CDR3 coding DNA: TGTGCCAGCAGCTCAGGGATACGCACTGAAGCTTTCTTT. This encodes CASSSGIRTEAFF.

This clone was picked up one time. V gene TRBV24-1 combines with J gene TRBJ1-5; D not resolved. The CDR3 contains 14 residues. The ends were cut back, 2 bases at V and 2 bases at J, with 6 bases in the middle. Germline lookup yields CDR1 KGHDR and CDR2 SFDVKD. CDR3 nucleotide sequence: TGTGCCACCAGTGATTCCCGGGGCAATCAGCCCCAGCATTTT. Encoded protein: CATSDSRGNQPQHF.

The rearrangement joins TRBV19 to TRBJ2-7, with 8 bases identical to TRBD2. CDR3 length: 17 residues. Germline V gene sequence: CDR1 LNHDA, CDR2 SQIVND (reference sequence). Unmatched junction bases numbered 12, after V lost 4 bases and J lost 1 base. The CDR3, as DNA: TGTGCCAGTAGTACCACGTCCGGCGGGACTAGGTCCTACGAGCAGTACTTC. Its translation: CASSTTSGGTRSYEQYF.

CDR3 coding DNA: TGTGCCAGCTCAGCGGGACAGACCATGAACACTGAAGCTTTCTTT. Translating it yields CASSAGQTMNTEAFF. V gene TRBV18 combines with J gene TRBJ1-1; 7 positions match TRBD1. Losses at the gene ends were 5 bases for V and 0 bases for J; bases not matched to a gene: 6. The CDR3 has 15 residues. Germline CDR1 reads KGHSH; CDR2 reads LQKENI.

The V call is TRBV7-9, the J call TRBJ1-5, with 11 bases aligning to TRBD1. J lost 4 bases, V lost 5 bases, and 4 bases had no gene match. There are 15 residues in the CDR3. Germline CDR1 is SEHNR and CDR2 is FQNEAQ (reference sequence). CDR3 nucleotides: TGTGCCAGCAGCGGGACAGGGGGTGGTAATCAGCCCCAGCATTTT. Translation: CASSGTGGGNQPQHF.

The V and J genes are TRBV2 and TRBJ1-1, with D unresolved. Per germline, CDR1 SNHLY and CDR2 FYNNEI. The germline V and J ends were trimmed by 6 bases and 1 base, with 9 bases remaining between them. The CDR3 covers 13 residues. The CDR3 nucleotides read TGTGCCAGCAGGCGACTCCAGAACACTGAAGCTTTCTTT. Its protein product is CASRRLQNTEAFF.

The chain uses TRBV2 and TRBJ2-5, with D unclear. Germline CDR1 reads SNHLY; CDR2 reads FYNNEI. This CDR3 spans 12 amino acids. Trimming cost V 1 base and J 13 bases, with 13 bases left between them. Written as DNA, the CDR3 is TGTGCCAGCAGTGAAGGCAGAGGCCCCAGGTACTTC. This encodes CASSEGRGPRYF.

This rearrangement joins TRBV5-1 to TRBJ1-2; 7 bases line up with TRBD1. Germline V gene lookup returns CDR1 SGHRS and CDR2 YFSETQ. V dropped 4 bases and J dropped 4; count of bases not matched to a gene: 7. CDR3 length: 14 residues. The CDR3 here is CASSPETGTYGYTF. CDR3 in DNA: TGCGCCAGCAGCCCCGAGACAGGGACCTATGGCTACACCTTC.

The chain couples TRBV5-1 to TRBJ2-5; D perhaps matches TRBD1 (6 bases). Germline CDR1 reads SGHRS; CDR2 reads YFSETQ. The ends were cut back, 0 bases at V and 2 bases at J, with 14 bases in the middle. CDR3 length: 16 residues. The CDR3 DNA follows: TGCGCCAGCAGCTTGGCCCTAAGGGACAATCAAGAGACCCAGTACTTC. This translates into CASSLALRDNQETQYF.

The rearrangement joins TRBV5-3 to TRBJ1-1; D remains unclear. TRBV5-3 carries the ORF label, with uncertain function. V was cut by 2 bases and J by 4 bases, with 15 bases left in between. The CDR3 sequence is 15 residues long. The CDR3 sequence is CARSFMEGSGTEAFF. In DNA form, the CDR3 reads TGTGCCAGAAGCTTCATGGAGGGTTCGGGCACTGAAGCTTTCTTT.